This TCR beta chain was profiled in a study of T cell responses to AZD1222 COVID-19 vaccine. Background on the study: Pooling was applied to second doses at about 4 or about 12 weeks.

TCRdb's table, derived via immunoSEQ multiplex PCR, lists solely in-frame clones and lacks some. The sample holds about 180,000 clones, about 91% seen once. The table lists this clone with a few counts. Its antigen is unknown. Study-wide results and limits: It should be noted that donors were predominantly white British and more often female, and clonal diversity was possibly underestimated. Repertoires were obtained only post-peak T cell response.

CDR1 is MDHEN and CDR2 is SYDVKM in the germline V gene. This CDR3 is 15 amino acids long. Between the trimmed V and J ends, which lost 5 bases and 4 bases, there was a span of 16 bases. This chain connects TRBV28 to TRBJ2-3, with D unclear. This receptor was obtained from an adult in good health. The sample was peripheral blood, taken on day 0 of AZD1222 vaccination. The CDR3 loop is CASSPPGPAADTQYF. The CDR3 DNA reads as TGTGCCAGCAGTCCTCCGGGCCCTGCCGCAGATACGCAGTATTTT.